This T cell receptor beta chain emerged from a study of CD8+ T cells in alopecia areata. Study in general: Treatment of the treated patients consisted of oral tofacitinib, 5 to 10 mg twice daily.

The germline gives CDR1 SEHNR, CDR2 FQNEAQ (reference sequence). CDR3 length: 16 residues. The V end was cut by 0 bases, the J end by 0 bases, with 6 bases between. Following RNA extraction, reverse transcription yielded cDNA that acted as the sequencing template. The method was immunoSEQ multiplex PCR; TCRdb's version includes in-frame clones alone and lacks a portion of them. The sample lists roughly 70,000 clones; approximately 30% were seen once. This clone was counted only a few times. Treatment described: oral pan-JAK inhibitor, 5-10 mg twice daily. The TCR comes from a human donor with alopecia areata. The sequencing here drew on CD8+ T cells sorted from blood, taken at week 4, from a patient treated with tofacitinib. The V call is TRBV7-9, the J call TRBJ2-6; D unresolved. The CDR3 coding sequence is TGTGCCAGCAGCTTAGCGGAAGCCTCTGGGGCCAACGTCCTGACTTTC. As protein: CASSLAEASGANVLTF.